This T cell receptor (beta chain) derives from a study of cytomegalovirus exposure and HLA in healthy donors. The primer mix had 60 Vbeta and 13 Jbeta primers. Only in-frame clones appear in the TCRdb table, and some are missing; sequencing was by immunoSEQ multiplex PCR. Of tens of thousands of clones listed, roughly 67% are singletons. Trimming left V 3 bases short and J 0 bases short, with 11 bases between. CDR1 and CDR2 (germline): SGHAT, FQDESV (reference sequence). The CDR3 totals 15 residues. The sequencing input was PBMCs. The sequence was obtained from a man aged 40-50 years in good health and CMV-seropositive. The chain joins TRBV11-1 to TRBJ1-1; D is unclear. Here the CDR3 reads CASSLAGGMNTEAFF. The CDR3 DNA follows: TGTGCCAGCAGCTTGGCAGGCGGGATGAACACTGAAGCTTTCTTT.